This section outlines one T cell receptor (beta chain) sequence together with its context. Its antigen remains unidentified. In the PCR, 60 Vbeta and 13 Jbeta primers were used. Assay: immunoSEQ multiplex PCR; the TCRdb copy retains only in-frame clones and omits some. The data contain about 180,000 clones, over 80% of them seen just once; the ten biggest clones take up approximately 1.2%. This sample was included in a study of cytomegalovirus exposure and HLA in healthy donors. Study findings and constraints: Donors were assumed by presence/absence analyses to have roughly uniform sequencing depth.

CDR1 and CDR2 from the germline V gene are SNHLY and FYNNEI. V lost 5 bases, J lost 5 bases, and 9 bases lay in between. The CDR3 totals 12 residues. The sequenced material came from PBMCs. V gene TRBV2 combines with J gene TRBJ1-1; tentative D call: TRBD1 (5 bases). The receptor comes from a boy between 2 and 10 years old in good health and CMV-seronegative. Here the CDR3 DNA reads TGTGCCAGCAGTTTGACAGAGACTGAAGCTTTCTTT. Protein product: CASSLTETEAFF.